Below, 20 T cell receptor beta chains from the same sample are listed, as sequenced in a study of blood T cell repertoires in COVID-19. Sequencing used immunoSEQ multiplex PCR; TCRdb keeps in-frame clones, though not all of them. Among about 78,000 clones listed, around 86% were seen once. Sequenced material: peripheral blood. The receptors come from a middle-aged man with active or convalescent COVID-19.

The chain is built from TRBV19 and TRBJ2-7, with 8 bases lining up with TRBD1. The CDR3 spans 15 residues. Germline V gene sequence: CDR1 LNHDA, CDR2 SQIVND (reference sequence). The V segment lost 4 bases and the J segment 1 base; nucleotides outside the gene matches: 6. The CDR3 protein is CASSTKWTGSYEQYF. The CDR3 nucleotides are TGTGCCAGTAGTACTAAGTGGACAGGGTCCTACGAGCAGTACTTC.

The V gene is TRBV9, the J gene TRBJ1-2, with TRBD1 matching over 8 bases. The CDR3 is made up of 13 amino acids. CDR1 and CDR2 from the germline V gene are SGDLS and YYNGEE. Trimming at V came to 3 bases and at J to 8 bases, leaving 6 bases not matched to a gene. Here the CDR3 reads CASSEGQDLGYTF. The CDR3 DNA reads as TGTGCCAGCAGCGAGGGACAGGATTTGGGCTACACCTTC.

Note on this clone: Other DNA sequences from this sample encode an identical CDR3 as well. The chain recombines TRBV28 with TRBJ1-5, with D unresolved. Per germline, CDR1 MDHEN and CDR2 SYDVKM. This CDR3 region has 15 residues. Trimming pared 3 bases from V and 2 bases from J, leaving 11 bases between. The CDR3 reads CASSFPGEGNQPQHF. In nucleotides, the CDR3 is TGTGCCAGCAGTTTTCCCGGGGAGGGCAATCAGCCCCAGCATTTT. The full variable domain, rest sourced from reference TRBV28 and TRBJ1-5, is DVKVTQSSRYLVKRTGEKVFLECVQDMDHENMFWYRQDPGLGLRLIYFSYDVKMKEKGDIPEGYSVSREKKERFSLILESASTNQTSMYLCASSFPGEGNQPQHFGDGTRLSIL.

The chain combines TRBV10-1 with TRBJ1-1, with TRBD1 identical over 7 bases. This CDR3 has 15 amino acids. CDR1 is WNHNN and CDR2 is SYGVQD in the germline V gene (reference sequence). V trimming: 4 bases; J trimming: 5 bases; junction bases outside the gene matches: 10. CDR3 nucleotide sequence: TGCGCCAGCAGTGGGTCTCTACCAGGGGGGACTGAAGCTTTCTTT. Translating it yields CASSGSLPGGTEAFF.

V usage is TRBV5-6 and J usage is TRBJ2-7; tentatively, D is TRBD1 (5 bases). The V gene lost 5 bases and the J gene lost 5 bases, with 17 bases spanning the gap. The CDR3 has 14 amino acids. Germline CDR1 SGHDT, CDR2 YYEEEE. The CDR3, as DNA: TGTGCCAGCAGTTCAGGGCTTTTGAGTGACGAGCAGTACTTC. Translating gives CASSSGLLSDEQYF. Full variable domain (remainder filled in from reference TRBV5-6 and TRBJ2-7): DAGVTQSPTHLIKTRGQQVTLRCSPKSGHDTVSWYQQALGQGPQFIFQYYEEEERQRGNFPDRFSGHQFPNYSSELNVNALLLGDSALYLCASSSGLLSDEQYFGPGTRLTVT.

J is TRBJ2-1 and V is TRBV7-9; possible D gene TRBD2, 7 bases. V shed 0 bases and J shed 7 bases, with 10 bases lying between them. The germline CDR1 and CDR2 sequences are SEHNR and FQNEAQ (reference sequence). This CDR3 region has 14 residues. The CDR3 DNA sequence: TGTGCCAGCAGCTTAGCCGGGGGGCAGAATGAGCAGTTCTTC. Translation gives CASSLAGGQNEQFF.

This clone was counted only a few times. This chain uses TRBV5-8 with TRBJ1-6; TRBD1 matches 10 bases. CDR3 size: 14 residues. V lost 5 bases and J lost 10; bases outside the gene matches: 6. CDR1 and CDR2 from the germline V gene are SGHTS and YDEGEE. Here the CDR3 reads CASSWDRGVSPLHF. In DNA, the CDR3 is TGTGCCAGCAGTTGGGACAGGGGTGTCTCACCCCTCCACTTT.

The chain is built from TRBV6-2 or TRBV6-3 and TRBJ2-1, with 13 positions matching TRBD2. CDR1 is MNHEY and CDR2 is SVGEGT in the germline V gene. Trimming cost V 0 bases and J 0 bases; bases outside gene matches: 5. The length of the CDR3 is 19 residues. Here the CDR3 reads CASSYSIRLAGGSYNEQFF. CDR3 coding DNA: TGTGCCAGCAGTTACTCGATTCGACTAGCGGGGGGCTCCTACAATGAGCAGTTCTTC.

This clone was found a few times. V gene TRBV6-2 or TRBV6-3 combines with J gene TRBJ1-6; D is ambiguous. Trimming left V 0 bases short and J 6 bases short, with 15 bases between. Per germline, CDR1 MNHEY and CDR2 SVGEGT. The CDR3 has 17 residues. CDR3 region: CASSYSNRGRFNSPLHF. In nucleotides, the CDR3 is TGTGCCAGCAGTTACTCGAACCGCGGCCGGTTTAATTCACCCCTCCACTTT.

The rearrangement links TRBV6-2 or TRBV6-3 to TRBJ2-5, with D possibly being TRBD2 (6 bases). V shed 6 bases and J shed 5 bases, with 19 bases lying between them. This CDR3 comprises 15 residues. Germline assignment: CDR1 MNHEY and CDR2 SVGEGT. The CDR3 spells CASSPTRGSGETQYF. The DNA of the CDR3 is TGTGCCAGCAGCCCTACACGGGGGAGTGGGGAGACCCAGTACTTC.

This clone has just a few counts. The chain combines TRBV7-8 with TRBJ1-1; D remains unclear. Trimming stripped 5 bases from V and 2 bases from J, with 12 bases between. The CDR3 is made up of 14 amino acids. Germline V lookup: CDR1 SGHVS, CDR2 FQNEAQ. In nucleotides, the CDR3 is TGTGCCAGCAGCCCGTATGGCAGTAACACTGAAGCTTTCTTT. It specifies CASSPYGSNTEAFF. Supplemented by reference TRBV7-8 and TRBJ1-1, the full variable domain reads GAGVSQSPRYKVAKRGQDVALRCDPISGHVSLFWYQQALGQGPEFLTYFQNEAQLDKSGLPSDRFFAERPEGSVSTLKIQRTQQEDSAVYLCASSPYGSNTEAFFGQGTRLTVV.

CDR3 bases: TGCGCCAGCAGCACACAGGGTGATTTATCCACCGGGGAGCTGTTTTTT. Its translation is CASSTQGDLSTGELFF. The chain uses TRBV5-1 and TRBJ2-2; possible D gene TRBD1, 6 bases. The CDR3 contains 16 residues. V was shortened by 4 bases and J by 4 bases, with 17 bases between the two germline ends. Germline lookup yields CDR1 SGHRS and CDR2 YFSETQ.

The V call is TRBV7-9, the J call TRBJ1-1; D uncertain. In germline, CDR1 is SEHNR, CDR2 FQNEAQ (reference sequence). The CDR3 extends over 12 amino acids. V lost 5 bases to trimming and J lost 5 bases, with 9 bases between them. CDR3 residues: CASSPRGTEAFF. CDR3 bases: TGTGCCAGCAGCCCTCGCGGGACTGAAGCTTTCTTT.

The J gene is TRBJ2-2, the V gene TRBV4-1; 7 bases agree with TRBD2. V was pared by 1 base and J by 7 bases, with 9 bases of the junction left unmatched. Looked up from germline, CDR1 is MGHRA and CDR2 is YSYEKL. The length of the CDR3 is 16 residues. CDR3 coding DNA: TGCGCCAGCAGCCAAGTTGCCAGCGGGGTGGTCGGGGAGCTGTTTTTT. Amino acids: CASSQVASGVVGELFF.

The J gene is TRBJ1-5, the V gene TRBV4-1; weak D call: TRBD1 (5 bases). The CDR3 loop spans 15 amino acids. Trimming left V 2 bases short and J 7 bases short, with 15 bases between. CDR1 is MGHRA and CDR2 is YSYEKL in the germline V gene. The CDR3 DNA follows: TGCGCCAGCAGCCAAAGGGGAGGGGTTGGGCAGCCCCAGCATTTT. Its protein is CASSQRGGVGQPQHF.

The V and J genes are TRBV3-1 (or the pseudogene TRBV3-2) and TRBJ1-5; 8 positions match TRBD1. The CDR3 runs to 19 residues. Germline V gene data show CDR1 as LGHDT and CDR2 as YNNKEL (reference sequence). V gave up 0 bases and J gave up 0 bases; unmatched junction bases: 10. The DNA for the CDR3 is TGTGCCAGCAGCCAAGATCGGGCCAGGGGGCCCGATAGCAATCAGCCCCAGCATTTT. It is translated as CASSQDRARGPDSNQPQHF.

The CDR3 loop reads CASSEEGTEAFF. The CDR3 DNA follows: TGCGCCAGCAGTGAAGAGGGCACTGAAGCTTTCTTT. The rearrangement uses TRBV10-2 and TRBJ1-1; D not certain. Germline V gene lookup returns CDR1 WSHSY and CDR2 SAAADI. The germline V and J ends were trimmed by 3 bases and 4 bases, with 6 bases remaining between them. The CDR3 has 12 amino acids.

CDR3 nucleotide sequence: TGTGCCAGCAGCCTAACACAGGGGGCGGAGACCCAGTACTTC. It translates to CASSLTQGAETQYF. The chain uses TRBV9 and TRBJ2-5; 9 bases align to TRBD1. The CDR3 has 14 amino acids. J was trimmed by 5 bases and V by 4 bases; bases with no gene match: 6. The V gene's germline CDR1 is SGDLS and CDR2 YYNGEE.

The chain is built from TRBV11-2 and TRBJ2-3, with D possibly matching TRBD2 (6 bases). This CDR3 is built from 16 residues. Germline values: CDR1 SGHAT, CDR2 FQNNGV. Trimming cost V 3 bases and J 0 bases, with 13 bases left between them. In nucleotides, the CDR3 is TGTGCCAGCAGCTTCGGGAGCCTTCCTAGCACAGATACGCAGTATTTT. Protein sequence: CASSFGSLPSTDTQYF. Based on the CDR3 plus reference TRBV11-2 and TRBJ2-3, the full variable domain is EAGVAQSPRYKIIEKRQSVAFWCNPISGHATLYWYQQILGQGPKLLIQFQNNGVVDDSQLPKDRFSAERLKGVDSTLKIQPAKLEDSAVYLCASSFGSLPSTDTQYFGPGTRLTVL.

The genes are TRBV7-2 and TRBJ1-4; a weak D match, TRBD1 (5 bases). Germline V gene sequence: CDR1 SGHTA, CDR2 FQGNSA. Deletions cut 5 bases from V and 5 bases from J, with 12 bases between. There are 14 residues in the CDR3. CDR3 residues: CASSPSGGNEKLFF. The DNA of the CDR3 is TGTGCCAGCAGCCCAAGTGGGGGGAATGAAAAACTGTTTTTT.